This TCR beta chain was obtained from a study of blood T cell repertoires in COVID-19. Study details: COVID-19 samples from acute and convalescent phases originated in the United States, Italy and Spain. T cells, B-cell-depleted T cells, or PBMCs provided the cDNA or gDNA that served as material.

V was trimmed by 6 bases and J by 0 bases, leaving 5 bases between them. The CDR3 runs to 12 residues. In the source study's methods: It was from reference gene primer amplification that nucleated cell counts were estimated. The protocol was immunoSEQ multiplex PCR, while the TCRdb copy is restricted to in-frame clones and leaves out a portion. V, J and clone size reflect that table, while D and trimming were determined from the DNA. The sample consists of 200,000 to 250,000 clones, about four fifths of them appearing once. The rearrangement uses TRBV12-3 or TRBV12-4 and TRBJ1-2; D is uncertain. The sample consisted of peripheral blood. This TCR was sampled from an elderly woman with acute or convalescent COVID-19. Written as DNA, the CDR3 is TGTGCCAGCAGCTCTTCTAACTATGGCTACACCTTC. Translating it yields CASSSSNYGYTF.